The 3 T cell receptor beta chains reported below all come from one sample, sequenced in a study of blood T cells in healthy people across ages. Together with a sample-barcoded 5' primer, a J-beta primer mix was included in a second PCR lasting roughly 6 to 12 cycles. A single record per CDR3 protein comes from TCRdb applying MiXCR to the 5' RACE reads. There are over 1,300,000 distinct CDR3 sequences in the sample; approximately 63% occur only once, and more than 6% lies in the top ten. The sequenced material came from blood. These receptors were taken from a man between 18 and 35 years old in good health.

The V and J genes are TRBV20-1 and TRBJ2-7; tentative D call: TRBD2 (6 bases). Germline V gene data show CDR1 as DFQATT and CDR2 as SNEGSKA (reference sequence). The CDR3 covers 13 residues. The V end lost 6 bases, the J end lost 0 bases, and 12 bases lay between the germline ends. CDR3 region: CSARDFHSYEQYF. The CDR3 coding sequence is TGCAGTGCGCGGGACTTCCACTCCTACGAGCAGTACTTC.

This clonotype was detected many times. V gene TRBV29-1 combines with J gene TRBJ2-1; tentatively, D is TRBD1 (6 bases). The germline CDR1 and CDR2 sequences are SQVTM and ANQGSEA. V shed 4 bases and J shed 10 bases, with 11 bases lying between them. The CDR3 has 11 residues. DNA of the CDR3: TGCAGCGTTGTTGGGGGCGGGGAGCAGTTCTTC. Protein: CSVVGGGEQFF.

This CDR3 reads CASSWKSSYEQYF. CDR3 sequence (DNA): TGTGCCAGCAGCTGGAAGTCCTCCTACGAGCAGTACTTC. The chain joins TRBV7-9 to TRBJ2-7; D gene unclear. The CDR3 is 13 residues long. Germline values: CDR1 SEHNR, CDR2 FQNEAQ (reference sequence). V was cut by 4 bases and J by 0 bases, with 7 bases left in between.